A single sample gave rise to the 16 T cell receptor beta chains below, sequenced in a study of shared clonotypes between healthy human individuals (dated by TCRdb to between 2020 and 2021). The library was prepared using the immunoSEQ multiplex PCR assay. Not all clones reach the TCRdb copy of this immuneACCESS table, which keeps in-frame sequences only. Checked studies attribute under half of the gap to unresolved V genes and leave the rest unexplained. Recorded for this sample are roughly 500,000 clones; around 75% of them occurred a single time. The ten top clones hold approximately 13% of the sample. What was sequenced was PBMCs. Receptors were obtained from a woman in her forties in good health. Some clones in this sample may be carry-over from other donors' samples.

This sequence joins TRBV10-3 and TRBJ1-4; D unclear. The germline gives CDR1 ENHRY, CDR2 SYGVKD. Trimming removed 2 bases from V and 0 bases from J, with 4 bases in between. This CDR3 comprises 14 residues. CDR3 coding DNA: TGTGCCATCAGTGAGACCACAACTAATGAAAAACTGTTTTTT. This gives the protein CAISETTTNEKLFF.

The rearrangement links TRBV7-9 to TRBJ2-7, with TRBD2 matching over 10 bases. Germline V gene lookup returns CDR1 SEHNR and CDR2 FQNEAQ (reference sequence). V lost 10 bases and J lost 1; bases outside the gene matches: 4. This CDR3 comprises 13 residues. CDR3 amino acids: CATSGSGSYEQYF. The CDR3 DNA follows: TGTGCCACTAGCGGGAGTGGGTCCTACGAGCAGTACTTC.

This clone was counted once. J is TRBJ2-7 and V is TRBV19; TRBD2 matches at 7 bases. J lost 3 bases, V lost 1 base, and 6 bases had no gene match. The V gene's germline CDR1 is LNHDA and CDR2 SQIVND (reference sequence). This CDR3 has 15 residues. The CDR3 DNA is TGTGCCAGTAGTATAGGGGGGGGTCCCTACTACGAGCAGTACTTC. Translated, it gives CASSIGGGPYYEQYF.

This rearrangement joins TRBV28 to TRBJ2-7; 8 bases align to TRBD1. J was trimmed by 2 bases and V by 7 bases; bases with no gene match: 7. The CDR3 sequence is 14 residues long. Germline V gene lookup returns CDR1 MDHEN and CDR2 SYDVKM. The CDR3 region has the DNA TGTGCCAGCACTTCCTTGACAGGGGCCTACGAGCAGTACTTC. Translating gives CASTSLTGAYEQYF.

The chain employs TRBV7-9 and TRBJ1-4, with D uncertain. Trimming removed 0 bases from V and 7 bases from J, with 9 bases in between. CDR3 length equals 14 residues. From germline, CDR1 is SEHNR and CDR2 FQNEAQ (reference sequence). In DNA form, the CDR3 reads TGTGCCAGCAGCTTAGCGTTACGGGGTGAAAAACTGTTTTTT. This codes for CASSLALRGEKLFF.

The chain couples TRBV30 to TRBJ2-1; TRBD2 agrees at 7 bases. The germline CDR1 and CDR2 sequences are GTSNPN and SVGIG (reference sequence). There are 14 residues in the CDR3. CDR3 nucleotide sequence: TGTGCGCTGACTAGCTCCCACTCCTACAATGAGCAGTTCTTC. Amino acid sequence: CALTSSHSYNEQFF.

The gene calls are TRBV10-1 and TRBJ2-1, with a possible D match to TRBD1 (6 bases). With 0 bases removed from V and 4 bases from J, the gap between germline ends came to 25 bases. Germline-derived CDR1 and CDR2 are WNHNN and SYGVQD (reference sequence). The CDR3 contains 20 residues. The CDR3 region is CASSESARRASGTTYNEQFF. The DNA of the CDR3 is TGCGCCAGCAGTGAGTCAGCAAGGAGAGCGTCTGGGACAACATACAATGAGCAGTTCTTC.

The chain is built from TRBV11-2 and TRBJ2-4; 8 bases line up with TRBD2. Germline-derived CDR1 and CDR2 are SGHAT and FQNNGV. Trimming removed 2 bases from V and 0 bases from J; junction bases left unmatched: 6. This CDR3 contains 17 residues. CDR3 sequence: CASSLLAGKLAKNIQYF. The CDR3 DNA reads TGTGCCAGCAGCTTACTAGCGGGTAAGCTAGCCAAAAACATTCAGTACTTC.

The chain carries TRBV7-2 and TRBJ1-1; maybe TRBD1 (6 bases). The ends were cut back, 11 bases at V and 2 bases at J, with 15 bases in the middle. The CDR3 runs to 13 residues. Germline V CDR1 and CDR2: SGHTA, FQGNSA. Written as DNA, the CDR3 is TGTGCCGGCGGGTGGGGGGCCAACACTGAAGCTTTCTTT. It yields the protein CAGGWGANTEAFF.

This chain links TRBV7-2 with TRBJ1-2, with D possibly TRBD1 on 6 matching bases. Germline lookup yields CDR1 SGHTA and CDR2 FQGNSA. Trimming stripped 5 bases from V and 1 base from J, with 17 bases between. The CDR3 is 16 amino acids. The CDR3 loop is CASSAAGTSYNYGYTF. CDR3 DNA: TGTGCCAGCAGCGCCGCCGGGACAAGTTATAACTATGGCTACACCTTC. The full variable domain, in which reference TRBV7-2 and TRBJ1-2 provide the parts outside the CDR3, is GAGVSQSPSNKVTEKGKDVELRCDPISGHTALYWYRQSLGQGLEFLIYFQGNSAPDKSGLPSDRFSAERTGGSVSTLTIQRTQQEDSAVYLCASSAAGTSYNYGYTFGSGTRLTVV.

The chain is built from TRBV5-1 and TRBJ1-2, with D uncertain. This CDR3 contains 15 residues. Germline CDR1 SGHRS, CDR2 YFSETQ. Trimming took off 0 bases at V and 4 bases at J, with 13 bases between the two ends. CDR3: CASSLEPRVGYGYTF. The DNA of the CDR3 is TGCGCCAGCAGCTTGGAGCCCCGGGTCGGCTATGGCTACACCTTC.

The chain carries TRBV30 and TRBJ1-1; D perhaps matches TRBD1 (5 bases). Per the germline V gene, CDR1 is GTSNPN and CDR2 is SVGIG (reference sequence). Trimming pared 2 bases from V and 1 base from J, leaving 5 bases between. This CDR3 comprises 12 residues. The CDR3 DNA reads TGTGCCTGGAGTCAGGGGAACACTGAAGCTTTCTTT. It is translated as CAWSQGNTEAFF.

This rearrangement joins TRBV21-1 to TRBJ2-3; TRBD1 is the table's D call, not checked against the DNA. TRBV21-1 is a pseudogene locus. The CDR3 loop spans 12 amino acids. The CDR3 region has the DNA TGTGCCAGCAGCAACTACAGCTATACGCAGTATTTT. Translation: CASSNYSYTQYF.

The V gene is TRBV7-9, the J gene TRBJ2-2, with D possibly TRBD2 on 5 matching bases. The CDR3 sequence is 15 residues long. Trimming took 1 base from V and 3 from J, leaving 9 bases between them. CDR1 is SEHNR, CDR2 FQNEAQ, per germline (reference sequence). The CDR3 DNA sequence: TGTGCCAGCAGCTTAGTTGGGAGCCACACCGGGGAGCTGTTTTTT. This codes for CASSLVGSHTGELFF.

V usage is TRBV30 and J usage is TRBJ2-2, with a tentative D call TRBD2 (5 bases). The CDR3 covers 11 residues. The V gene's germline CDR1 is GTSNPN and CDR2 SVGIG (reference sequence). Trimming stripped 6 bases from V and 7 bases from J, with 9 bases between. This CDR3 is CACSEGGELFF. The CDR3 coding sequence is TGTGCCTGCTCAGAGGGCGGGGAGCTGTTTTTT.

This rearrangement joins TRBV2 to TRBJ2-6, with D unresolved. With 6 bases removed from V and 3 bases from J, the gap between germline ends came to 6 bases. CDR3 length: 13 residues. CDR1 is SNHLY and CDR2 is FYNNEI in the germline V gene. The chain's CDR3 is CASRSDGANVLTF. The CDR3 DNA reads as TGTGCCAGCAGGAGTGATGGGGCCAACGTCCTGACTTTC.